Below, 3 T cell receptor beta chains from the same sample are listed, as sequenced in a study of blood T cell repertoires in COVID-19. Assay used: immunoSEQ multiplex PCR; TCRdb lists only in-frame clones, some missing. The sample contains 200,000 to 250,000 clones, roughly 89% of which appear only once. The sample consisted of peripheral blood. The receptor set was obtained from a man aged 55 to 69 who had recovered from COVID-19.

This clone was recorded only once. The V gene is TRBV7-9, the J gene TRBJ1-6, with 8 nucleotides matching TRBD1. The CDR3 has 14 amino acids. The germline V gene encodes CDR1 SEHNR and CDR2 FQNEAQ (reference sequence). Trimming cost V 8 bases and J 6 bases; bases outside gene matches: 6. The CDR3 DNA is TGTGCCAGCGTAGAGGGACAGGTTAATTCACCCCTCCACTTT. It specifies CASVEGQVNSPLHF.

This chain uses TRBV30 with TRBJ1-5, with 12 bases matching TRBD1. The CDR3 contains 20 residues. The junction had 16 bases not matched to a gene; V was cut back by 2 bases and J by 2 bases. Per the germline V gene, CDR1 is GTSNPN and CDR2 is SVGIG (reference sequence). The CDR3 sequence: CAWSPYTPGQGAGGNQPQHF. CDR3 DNA: TGTGCCTGGAGTCCCTATACCCCGGGACAGGGGGCTGGGGGCAATCAGCCCCAGCATTTT.

The chain links TRBV6-1 to TRBJ1-2; 7 positions agree with TRBD1. Germline V gives CDR1 MNHNS, CDR2 SASEGT. This CDR3 has 17 residues. Trimming removed 2 bases from V and 8 bases from J; junction bases left unmatched: 17. CDR3: CASSERGTVNSRGGYTF. The CDR3 DNA is TGTGCCAGCAGTGAAAGGGGGACAGTAAATTCCCGAGGAGGCTACACCTTC.